The next 17 T cell receptor beta chains were all read from a single sample in a study of blood T cell repertoires in COVID-19. Some clones are missing from TCRdb's copy, which holds only in-frame ones; the method was immunoSEQ multiplex PCR. The table has a few hundred thousand clones, roughly 87% seen once; the top ten hold roughly 2.3%. Sample: peripheral blood. The receptors stem from a man aged 18 to 30 with active or convalescent COVID-19.

This chain links TRBV24-1 with TRBJ1-1, with TRBD1 identical over 7 bases. Unmatched junction bases numbered 4, after V lost 6 bases and J lost 4 bases. The germline gives CDR1 KGHDR, CDR2 SFDVKD. CDR3 length: 13 residues. CDR3 protein: CATSTGVGTEAFF. The CDR3 DNA reads as TGTGCCACCAGTACAGGGGTCGGCACTGAAGCTTTCTTT.

In DNA, the CDR3 is TGCGCCAGCAGCTTGGTACAAGGGGGCGGTGGAAACACCATATATTTT. As protein: CASSLVQGGGGNTIYF. The rearrangement links TRBV5-1 to TRBJ1-3, with TRBD1 identical over 7 bases. CDR1 and CDR2 from the germline V gene are SGHRS and YFSETQ. CDR3 length: 16 residues. The ends lost 0 bases at V and 3 bases at J; junction bases unmatched: 6.

The J gene is TRBJ1-1, the V gene TRBV5-4; D is unclear. The germline V gene has CDR1 SGHNT and CDR2 YYREEE (reference sequence). Trimming took off 2 bases at V and 0 bases at J, with 8 bases between the two ends. The CDR3 spans 14 residues. CDR3 coding DNA: TGTGCCAGCAGCTTAGCAGGCATGAACACTGAAGCTTTCTTT. It is translated as CASSLAGMNTEAFF.

This rearrangement joins TRBV5-1 to TRBJ1-5; D uncertain. The germline V gene has CDR1 SGHRS and CDR2 YFSETQ. This CDR3 region has 14 residues. Trimming stripped 1 base from V and 7 bases from J, with 12 bases between. The CDR3 sequence is CASSLTGERQPQHF. CDR3 sequence (DNA): TGCGCCAGCAGCTTGACGGGTGAAAGGCAGCCCCAGCATTTT.

This sequence joins TRBV3-1 (or the pseudogene TRBV3-2) and TRBJ2-5; TRBD1 matches at 9 bases. The CDR3 runs to 15 residues. Germline CDR1 LGHDT, CDR2 YNNKEL (reference sequence). The ends lost 0 bases at V and 2 bases at J; junction bases unmatched: 1. CDR3: CASSQEGTGQETQYF. CDR3 nucleotides: TGTGCCAGCAGCCAAGAGGGGACAGGGCAAGAGACCCAGTACTTC.

V and J are TRBV7-3 and TRBJ1-1; D is unresolved. This CDR3 comprises 13 residues. Germline CDR1 reads SGHTA; CDR2 reads FQGTGA. V was cut by 4 bases and J by 5 bases, with 11 bases left in between. CDR3 in amino acids: CASSSAGGTEAFF. In nucleotides, the CDR3 is TGTGCCAGCAGCTCAGCAGGAGGGACTGAAGCTTTCTTT.

The V and J genes are TRBV5-1 and TRBJ1-6; a weak D match, TRBD1 (6 bases). This CDR3 is 16 amino acids long. From germline, CDR1 is SGHRS and CDR2 YFSETQ. Trimming took 0 bases from V and 6 from J, leaving 13 bases between them. CDR3 loop: CASSLVGGDGNSPLHF. The CDR3 DNA follows: TGCGCCAGCAGCTTGGTAGGGGGGGATGGTAATTCACCCCTCCACTTT.

The V call is TRBV4-2, the J call TRBJ2-2, with D tentatively TRBD1 (6 bases). The CDR3 loop spans 15 amino acids. Germline V gene lookup returns CDR1 LGHNA and CDR2 YNFKEQ. V was trimmed by 0 bases and J by 6 bases, leaving 11 bases between them. CDR3: CASSQEQGWSGELFF. CDR3 nucleotides: TGTGCCAGCAGCCAAGAGCAGGGGTGGTCCGGGGAGCTGTTTTTT.

The chain combines TRBV7-8 with TRBJ1-5; TRBD1 aligns across 7 bases. The trim removed 10 bases at V and 9 bases at J, leaving 15 bases unmatched. CDR1 and CDR2 (germline): SGHVS, FQNEAQ. This CDR3 has 14 residues. CDR3 sequence: CATGDSPREGPQHF. CDR3 in DNA: TGTGCCACCGGGGACAGTCCCCGCGAGGGGCCCCAGCATTTT.

The CDR3 loop reads CASSQGGAQRETQYF. The CDR3 nucleotides are TGTGCCAGCAGCCAGGGGGGGGCCCAAAGAGAGACCCAGTACTTC. The rearrangement uses TRBV3-1 (or the pseudogene TRBV3-2) and TRBJ2-5; the D gene is possibly TRBD2 (7 bases). CDR1 is LGHDT, CDR2 YNNKEL, per germline (reference sequence). V lost 3 bases and J lost 4, with 15 bases in between. CDR3 size: 15 residues.

The chain links TRBV7-2 to TRBJ1-2, with a weak D call TRBD1 (6 bases). The CDR3 consists of 14 residues. The germline CDR1 and CDR2 sequences are SGHTA and FQGNSA. Trimming shortened V by 4 bases and J by 7 bases, and 16 bases separated the two germline ends. As DNA, the CDR3 is TGTGCCAGCAGCTCATTAAACAGGGCTCGTGGCTACACCTTC. Its protein product is CASSSLNRARGYTF. Using reference TRBV7-2 and TRBJ1-2 for the parts outside the CDR3, the full variable domain is GAGVSQSPSNKVTEKGKDVELRCDPISGHTALYWYRQSLGQGLEFLIYFQGNSAPDKSGLPSDRFSAERTGGSVSTLTIQRTQQEDSAVYLCASSSLNRARGYTFGSGTRLTVV.

J is TRBJ2-3 and V is TRBV6-6, with D perhaps matching TRBD1 (6 bases). The CDR3 is 16 amino acids. Germline CDR1 is MNHNY and CDR2 is SVGAGI (reference sequence). V lost 7 bases and J lost 2, with 19 bases in between. CDR3 DNA: TGTGCCAGCAACCCACCAAGGGGGAGAGACACAGATACGCAGTATTTT. Translating it yields CASNPPRGRDTDTQYF.

The genes are TRBV5-6 and TRBJ2-2; 7 nucleotides agree with TRBD2. The CDR3 length is 18 residues. The germline CDR1 and CDR2 sequences are SGHDT and YYEEEE. The junction had 14 bases not matched to a gene; V was cut back by 3 bases and J by 3 bases. The CDR3: CASSSKVFRDYDTGELFF. The DNA for the CDR3 is TGTGCCAGCAGCTCTAAAGTTTTCCGGGACTATGACACCGGGGAGCTGTTTTTT.

This clone has a single count. This rearrangement joins TRBV18 to TRBJ2-3; 10 positions agree with TRBD1. Germline trimming cut 4 bases from V and 5 bases from J; bases unmatched to any gene: 6. This CDR3 contains 15 residues. Germline V lookup: CDR1 KGHSH, CDR2 LQKENI. For the CDR3, the DNA is TGTGCCAGCTCACGGGGACAGGGGCGGCGAGATACGCAGTATTTT. This sequence encodes CASSRGQGRRDTQYF. The complete variable domain, with remaining parts taken from reference TRBV18 and TRBJ2-3, reads NAGVMQNPRHLVRRRGQEARLRCSPMKGHSHVYWYRQLPEEGLKFMVYLQKENIIDESGMPKERFSAEFPKEGPSILRIQQVVRGDSAAYFCASSRGQGRRDTQYFGPGTRLTVL.

V and J are TRBV2 and TRBJ1-2; 9 nucleotides agree with TRBD1. The CDR3 runs 13 residues. Germline V gene data show CDR1 as SNHLY and CDR2 as FYNNEI. V dropped 8 bases and J dropped 4; count of bases not matched to a gene: 5. CDR3: CASSWDRAYGYTF. The CDR3 bases are TGTGCCAGCTCTTGGGACAGGGCCTATGGCTACACCTTC.

This chain uses TRBV5-1 with TRBJ1-1, with 10 bases lining up with TRBD1. Germline CDR1 SGHRS, CDR2 YFSETQ. CDR3 length: 14 residues. J was trimmed by 4 bases and V by 7 bases; bases with no gene match: 7. CDR3: CASCPGTGVTEAFF. DNA of the CDR3: TGCGCCAGCTGTCCCGGGACAGGGGTCACTGAAGCTTTCTTT.

The gene calls are TRBV7-3 and TRBJ2-7, with 9 bases matching TRBD1. Germline V gives CDR1 SGHTA, CDR2 FQGTGA. With 1 base clipped from V and 1 base from J, the junction kept 8 bases outside the gene matches. This CDR3 has 17 amino acids. The CDR3 coding sequence is TGTGCCAGCAGCTTAATTTCACAGGGGGCTGGATCCTACGAGCAGTACTTC. Translated: CASSLISQGAGSYEQYF.